This TCR beta chain was identified in a study of CD8+CD57+ T cells in acquired aplastic anemia. Study-level background: Recorded DNA amounts for sorted CD4+ and CD8+ cells had an average of approximately 2.9 ug.

Only patients with CD8+CD57+ cell expansion on flow cytometry were chosen for sequencing. All patients had severe acquired aplastic anemia. Profiling that covered TCR beta VDJ and CDR3 relied on genomic DNA as its template. A single record per CDR3 protein comes from TCRdb applying MiXCR to the reads. The data hold some 180,000 distinct CDR3 sequences, with 63% observed a single time. The study, taken as a whole, reports: Between patients and controls, CD8+ Simpson's diversity did not vary significantly. A set of twenty-nine CD8+ CDR3 sequences was shared between patients and controls, and these sequences appeared highly expressed in patients.

This CDR3 comprises 14 residues. V lost 1 base and J lost 2, with 8 bases in between. Germline assignment: CDR1 SGHVT and CDR2 SQSDAQ. To note about this clonotype: Its antigen is currently unknown.

This clonotype originated in a human donor with aplastic anemia. The chain joins TRBV7-4 to TRBJ1-2, with D hard to call. Sequencing was done on a sample of sorted CD4+, CD8+, or CD8+CD57+ T cells (not recorded which) from PBMCs. The CDR3 sequence: CASSLEVSNYGYTF. CDR3 nucleotides: TGTGCCAGCAGCTTAGAGGTCTCAAACTATGGCTACACCTTC.